These 22 T cell receptor beta chains originate from one sample sequenced in a study of blood T cell repertoires in COVID-19. Produced via immunoSEQ multiplex PCR; TCRdb's table is partial and in-frame only. The sample lists 200,000 to 300,000 clones; 86% were seen once. Sequenced: peripheral blood. The receptors originated from a woman aged 55-70 years who had recovered from COVID-19.

The chain is built from TRBV7-3 and TRBJ1-6, with D uncertain. The V end lost 5 bases, the J end lost 10 bases, and 12 bases lay between the germline ends. This CDR3 is built from 13 residues. Looked up from germline, CDR1 is SGHTA and CDR2 is FQGTGA. CDR3: CASSLDIGSPLHF. DNA of the CDR3: TGTGCCAGCAGCCTCGACATCGGATCACCCCTCCACTTT.

The genes are TRBV28 and TRBJ1-2, with TRBD1 as a possible D gene (6 bases). V was shortened by 5 bases and J by 4 bases, with 11 bases between the two germline ends. The CDR3 is 13 amino acids. Germline V gene lookup returns CDR1 MDHEN and CDR2 SYDVKM. The CDR3 DNA reads TGTGCCAGCAGTAGGGGACAAAGCTATGGCTACACCTTC. Protein: CASSRGQSYGYTF.

The chain employs TRBV5-4 and TRBJ2-4; 14 positions match TRBD2. Germline CDR1 SGHNT, CDR2 YYREEE (reference sequence). The junction had 7 bases not matched to a gene; V was cut back by 4 bases and J by 7 bases. The CDR3 totals 16 residues. DNA for the CDR3: TGTGCCAGCAGCCGGACTAGCGGGGGGACGGGGAACATTCAGTACTTC. Amino acids: CASSRTSGGTGNIQYF.

The chain joins TRBV18 to TRBJ1-3; 7 nucleotides align to TRBD1. V gave up 3 bases and J gave up 2 bases; unmatched junction bases: 13. The CDR3 runs to 18 residues. Germline CDR1 is KGHSH and CDR2 is LQKENI. This CDR3 is CASSPRSGTAATGNTIYF. CDR3 sequence (DNA): TGTGCCAGCTCACCGCGTTCCGGGACAGCTGCTACTGGAAACACCATATATTTT.

V gene TRBV2 combines with J gene TRBJ2-2; D remains ambiguous. The V end was cut by 7 bases, the J end by 6 bases, with 15 bases between. The germline V gene has CDR1 SNHLY and CDR2 FYNNEI. The CDR3 runs to 14 residues. In DNA, the CDR3 is TGTGCCAGCAACCTAGGTTTACCTCCCGGGGAGCTGTTTTTT. This translates into CASNLGLPPGELFF.

The chain recombines TRBV9 with TRBJ2-3; tentative D call: TRBD2 (7 bases). This CDR3 is built from 15 residues. CDR1 SGDLS and CDR2 YYNGEE come from the germline V gene. The ends were cut back, 5 bases at V and 4 bases at J, with 17 bases in the middle. The CDR3 DNA reads TGTGCCAGCAGTTCCCCGGGGGGCCGGGCAGATACGCAGTATTTT. Translation: CASSSPGGRADTQYF.

Here the CDR3 DNA reads TGTGCCAGCAAGCTGACAGGGGGCCAATACGAGCAGTACTTC. Amino acid sequence: CASKLTGGQYEQYF. The chain recombines TRBV2 with TRBJ2-7, with 10 bases identical to TRBD1. Losses at the gene ends were 7 bases for V and 4 bases for J; bases not matched to a gene: 7. This CDR3 has 14 residues. The V gene's germline CDR1 is SNHLY and CDR2 FYNNEI.

This chain links TRBV18 with TRBJ1-5; 10 bases line up with TRBD1. Per germline, CDR1 KGHSH and CDR2 LQKENI. CDR3 length: 15 residues. With 3 bases clipped from V and 6 bases from J, the junction kept 5 bases outside the gene matches. The CDR3 here is CASSPDRGRGQPQHF. The CDR3, as DNA: TGTGCCAGCTCACCGGACAGGGGGAGGGGTCAGCCCCAGCATTTT.

The chain is built from TRBV7-3 and TRBJ1-2; 9 nucleotides match TRBD1. The CDR3 totals 15 residues. CDR1 SGHTA and CDR2 FQGTGA come from the germline V gene. Losses at the gene ends were 4 bases for V and 5 bases for J; bases not matched to a gene: 8. Written as DNA, the CDR3 is TGTGCCAGCAGCTCATCAAGGACAGGGGAATATGGCTACACCTTC. Protein product: CASSSSRTGEYGYTF.

This chain connects TRBV6-5 to TRBJ1-2; TRBD1 might be the D (5 bases). Trimming cost V 6 bases and J 5 bases, with 16 bases left between them. Germline CDR1 is MNHEY and CDR2 is SVGAGI. The CDR3 sequence is 14 residues long. The CDR3 loop is CASRTGDSDYGYTF. The CDR3, as DNA: TGTGCCAGCAGAACCGGTGACAGCGATTATGGCTACACCTTC.

The table lists this clone with a few counts. Written as DNA, the CDR3 is TGCAGCGTTAAGAATGTCGGCACTGAAGCTTTCTTT. Amino acid sequence: CSVKNVGTEAFF. The rearrangement links TRBV29-1 to TRBJ1-1; D uncertain. Germline V gives CDR1 SQVTM, CDR2 ANQGSEA. The V end was cut by 5 bases, the J end by 4 bases, with 11 bases between. CDR3 size: 12 residues. Together with reference TRBV29-1 and TRBJ1-1, the CDR3 gives the full variable domain: SAVISQKPSRDICQRGTSLTIQCQVDSQVTMMFWYRQQPGQSLTLIATANQGSEATYESGFVIDKFPISRPNLTFSTLTVSNMSPEDSSIYLCSVKNVGTEAFFGQGTRLTVV.

The rearrangement links TRBV24-1 to TRBJ2-2; maybe TRBD2 (5 bases). Deletions cut 0 bases from V and 6 bases from J, with 10 bases between. Per germline, CDR1 KGHDR and CDR2 SFDVKD. The CDR3 spans 15 residues. CDR3 sequence reads: CATSDLQASSGELFF. The CDR3 DNA reads as TGTGCCACCAGTGATTTGCAGGCTAGCTCCGGGGAGCTGTTTTTT.

This rearrangement joins TRBV29-1 to TRBJ1-2; TRBD1 matches 7 bases. The CDR3 is 12 amino acids. Trimming cost V 6 bases and J 8 bases; bases outside gene matches: 9. Looked up from germline, CDR1 is SQVTM and CDR2 is ANQGSEA. CDR3 residues: CSVQTGLGGYTF. The CDR3 region has the DNA TGCAGCGTCCAGACAGGGTTGGGCGGCTACACCTTC.

The chain recombines TRBV15 with TRBJ1-4, with TRBD1 matching over 7 bases. CDR1 and CDR2 from the germline V gene are LNHNV and YYDKDF (reference sequence). This CDR3 has 15 amino acids. The V gene end was trimmed by 1 base and the J gene end by 8 bases; junction bases not matched to a gene: 7. The CDR3 DNA follows: TGTGCCACCAGCAGAGGGGACAGTCGGTCCGAAAAACTGTTTTTT. Translated: CATSRGDSRSEKLFF.

The chain uses TRBV3-1 (or the pseudogene TRBV3-2) and TRBJ1-2; D unclear. Trimming took off 0 bases at V and 8 bases at J, with 10 bases between the two ends. This CDR3 region has 13 residues. Germline loops: CDR1 LGHDT, CDR2 YNNKEL (reference sequence). DNA for the CDR3: TGTGCCAGCAGCCAAGAATCCCACGGGGGCTACACCTTC. It yields the protein CASSQESHGGYTF.

The chain couples TRBV11-2 to TRBJ2-3, with a weak D call TRBD1 (5 bases). The CDR3 sequence is 13 residues long. V was shortened by 0 bases and J by 5 bases, with 6 bases between the two germline ends. Germline V gene lookup returns CDR1 SGHAT and CDR2 FQNNGV. This CDR3 reads CASSLEGVDTQYF. CDR3 in DNA: TGTGCCAGCAGCTTAGAAGGGGTAGATACGCAGTATTTT.

This chain joins TRBV3-1 (or the pseudogene TRBV3-2) and TRBJ2-5; possible D gene TRBD2, 7 bases. The CDR3 extends over 14 amino acids. V shed 5 bases and J shed 5 bases, with 15 bases lying between them. CDR1 is LGHDT, CDR2 YNNKEL, per germline (reference sequence). The CDR3 sequence is CASSLRGRGETQYF. CDR3 in DNA: TGTGCCAGCAGCTTACGGGGGAGGGGGGAGACCCAGTACTTC.

This clone was observed a handful of times. The chain couples TRBV5-1 to TRBJ2-5; the match to TRBD1 covers 9 bases. Germline V gene lookup returns CDR1 SGHRS and CDR2 YFSETQ. V was clipped by 4 bases and J by 0 bases; unmatched bases: 4. The CDR3 has 15 amino acids. The CDR3 reads CASSLTGGNQETQYF. CDR3 coding DNA: TGCGCCAGCAGCCTGACAGGGGGGAACCAAGAGACCCAGTACTTC.

The chain is built from TRBV6-5 and TRBJ2-1, with TRBD2 matching over 11 bases. CDR3 length: 14 residues. CDR1 and CDR2 from the germline V gene are MNHEY and SVGAGI. The ends lost 5 bases at V and 6 bases at J; junction bases unmatched: 3. CDR3 bases: TGTGCCAGCAGTCGACTAGCGGGGCTCAATGAGCAGTTCTTC. Amino acid sequence: CASSRLAGLNEQFF.

The J gene is TRBJ2-2, the V gene TRBV2; D is possibly TRBD2 (5 bases). The CDR3 runs 15 residues. Deletions cut 6 bases from V and 1 base from J, with 12 bases between. Per the germline V gene, CDR1 is SNHLY and CDR2 is FYNNEI. The CDR3 sequence is CASRTRALNTGELFF. The DNA for the CDR3 is TGTGCCAGCAGAACTAGGGCCCTGAACACCGGGGAGCTGTTTTTT.

J is TRBJ2-5 and V is TRBV13; 7 bases are a match to TRBD2. The CDR3 loop spans 15 amino acids. V lost 5 bases and J lost 5; bases outside the gene matches: 11. CDR1 is PRHDT, CDR2 FYEKMQ, per germline (reference sequence). CDR3 DNA sequence: TGTGCCAGCAGCCCCCCGGGCGGGGGAGGGGAGACCCAGTACTTC. Translation gives CASSPPGGGGETQYF.

The chain combines TRBV5-4 with TRBJ2-7, with D possibly matching TRBD1 (5 bases). Germline V gene lookup returns CDR1 SGHNT and CDR2 YYREEE (reference sequence). The CDR3 totals 16 residues. V lost 2 bases and J 5 bases, leaving 20 bases between the germline ends. The CDR3 DNA sequence: TGTGCCAGCAGCTTTCGTACAGGTATGGGTCTGGACGAGCAGTACTTC. The encoded protein is CASSFRTGMGLDEQYF.